This T cell receptor (beta chain) was sequenced during a study of blood T cell repertoires in COVID-19. V trimming: 2 bases; J trimming: 2 bases; junction bases outside the gene matches: 6. The CDR3 is 15 amino acids. Germline V gives CDR1 SGDLS, CDR2 YYNGEE. Assay: immunoSEQ multiplex PCR; the TCRdb copy retains only in-frame clones and omits some. This sample has some 190,000 clones, with around 80% found just once. Material: peripheral blood. The TCR sequence derives from a woman aged 60-75 years with COVID-19, enrolled during active disease. This chain uses TRBV9 with TRBJ1-1; 7 bases line up with TRBD1. CDR3: CASSVLGTANTEAFF. The DNA for the CDR3 is TGTGCCAGCAGCGTTTTAGGGACAGCCAACACTGAAGCTTTCTTT.